These 29 T cell receptor beta chains were sequenced from one sample in a study of Ad26.COV2.S vaccination and SARS-CoV-2 variants. Treatment denoted: over 15 received Ad26.COV2.S at low or high dose, single or two shots; 5 received placebo; per-sample allocation not given. Day 63 after the first vaccine or placebo injection was the time point for sampling. Method: immunoSEQ multiplex PCR; TCRdb's copy keeps in-frame clones and lacks some. The sample shows under 500,000 clones, 80% to 95% of them seen only once. Sample: peripheral blood, taken in a trial of Ad26.COV2.S vaccine versus placebo. The receptors come from a person between 18 and 60 years old who received the Ad26.COV2.S COVID-19 vaccine or a placebo.

The chain is built from TRBV4-3 and TRBJ2-3; 9 nucleotides align to TRBD2. The V and J ends lost 1 base and 4 bases, in that order; junction bases with no gene match: 6. This CDR3 has 16 residues. CDR1 is LGHNA, CDR2 YSLEER, per germline. CDR3 protein: CASSQGPRGGADTQYF. CDR3 nucleotide sequence: TGCGCCAGCAGCCAAGGACCGCGGGGGGGTGCAGATACGCAGTATTTT.

The chain joins TRBV7-6 to TRBJ2-5; a possible D gene is TRBD2 (5 bases). The length of the CDR3 is 15 residues. V gave up 0 bases and J gave up 5 bases, with 13 bases separating them. Germline V gene lookup returns CDR1 SGHVS and CDR2 FNYEAQ. CDR3 sequence: CASSLAGSSGETQYF. Written as DNA, the CDR3 is TGTGCCAGCAGCTTAGCGGGGAGTTCGGGTGAGACCCAGTACTTC.

The chain combines TRBV18 with TRBJ2-3; 9 bases match TRBD2. Per the germline V gene, CDR1 is KGHSH and CDR2 is LQKENI. The V segment lost 4 bases and the J segment 0 bases; nucleotides outside the gene matches: 8. The CDR3 is made up of 17 amino acids. CDR3 amino acids: CASSQLSGGLSTDTQYF. The CDR3, as DNA: TGTGCCAGCTCACAACTTAGCGGGGGCCTAAGCACAGATACGCAGTATTTT. Drawing the rest from reference TRBV18 and TRBJ2-3, the complete variable domain is NAGVMQNPRHLVRRRGQEARLRCSPMKGHSHVYWYRQLPEEGLKFMVYLQKENIIDESGMPKERFSAEFPKEGPSILRIQQVVRGDSAAYFCASSQLSGGLSTDTQYFGPGTRLTVL.

The CDR3 spells CASSHARRPGQSTDTQYF. The CDR3 DNA reads as TGTGCCAGCAGCCATGCCAGGAGACCGGGACAGAGCACAGATACGCAGTATTTT. V and J are TRBV3-1 (or the pseudogene TRBV3-2) and TRBJ2-3, with TRBD1 matching over 7 bases. Germline V lookup: CDR1 LGHDT, CDR2 YNNKEL (reference sequence). The CDR3 is made up of 18 amino acids. V shed 3 bases and J 0 bases; nucleotides not matched to a gene: 12.

This chain connects TRBV19 to TRBJ1-5; 8 bases match TRBD1. Germline CDR1 is LNHDA and CDR2 is SQIVND (reference sequence). This CDR3 contains 14 residues. With 7 bases clipped from V and 7 bases from J, the junction kept 9 bases outside the gene matches. CDR3 in amino acids: CASTQPGGGQPQHF. In nucleotides, the CDR3 is TGTGCCAGTACCCAGCCAGGGGGCGGGCAGCCCCAGCATTTT. The full variable domain, rest sourced from reference TRBV19 and TRBJ1-5, is DGGITQSPKYLFRKEGQNVTLSCEQNLNHDAMYWYRQDPGQGLRLIYYSQIVNDFQKGDIAEGYSVSREKKESFPLTVTSAQKNPTAFYLCASTQPGGGQPQHFGDGTRLSIL.

The gene calls are TRBV5-4 and TRBJ2-1; TRBD1 or TRBD2 may be the D gene (5 bases each). Germline V lookup: CDR1 SGHNT, CDR2 YYREEE (reference sequence). V lost 4 bases and J 3 bases, leaving 14 bases between the germline ends. This CDR3 is 15 amino acids long. The CDR3 region has the DNA TGTGCCAGCAGCACCGGGACGGAGCGCTACAATGAGCAGTTCTTC. Its translation is CASSTGTERYNEQFF. The entire variable domain, with the rest obtained from reference TRBV5-4 and TRBJ2-1, is as follows: ETGVTQSPTHLIKTRGQQVTLRCSSQSGHNTVSWYQQALGQGPQFIFQYYREEENGRGNFPPRFSGLQFPNYSSELNVNALELDDSALYLCASSTGTERYNEQFFGPGTRLTVL.

The chain carries TRBV15 and TRBJ2-4; possible D gene TRBD1, 5 bases. Trimming took off 1 base at V and 6 bases at J, with 13 bases between the two ends. The CDR3 has 15 amino acids. Per the germline V gene, CDR1 is LNHNV and CDR2 is YYDKDF (reference sequence). The CDR3 DNA sequence: TGTGCCACCAGCAGAGGAGGAACAGGTGGAAACATTCAGTACTTC. Translated, it gives CATSRGGTGGNIQYF.

The J gene is TRBJ2-3, the V gene TRBV9; D gene unclear. V was pared by 0 bases and J by 0 bases, with 5 bases between. This CDR3 contains 14 residues. Germline assignment: CDR1 SGDLS and CDR2 YYNGEE. CDR3 sequence reads: CASSVGPSTDTQYF. For the CDR3, the DNA is TGTGCCAGCAGCGTAGGACCCAGCACAGATACGCAGTATTTT. The variable domain in full, completed from reference TRBV9 and TRBJ2-3, reads DSGVTQTPKHLITATGQRVTLRCSPRSGDLSVYWYQQSLDQGLQFLIQYYNGEERAKGNILERFSAQQFPDLHSELNLSSLELGDSALYFCASSVGPSTDTQYFGPGTRLTVL.

The CDR3 nucleotides are TGTGCCAGTAGTATAGGGGGATCCGGATCACCCCTCCACTTT. Translated: CASSIGGSGSPLHF. This chain links TRBV19 with TRBJ1-6; D ambiguous. The CDR3 sequence is 14 residues long. Germline V CDR1 and CDR2: LNHDA, SQIVND (reference sequence). V was shortened by 1 base and J by 10 bases, with 11 bases between the two germline ends.

The chain combines TRBV3-1 (or the pseudogene TRBV3-2) with TRBJ1-1, with D perhaps TRBD1 (5 bases). This CDR3 contains 16 residues. Trimming took off 1 base at V and 1 base at J, with 13 bases between the two ends. The germline gives CDR1 LGHDT, CDR2 YNNKEL (reference sequence). The CDR3 here is CASSQGPGPPNTEAFF. The CDR3 nucleotides read TGTGCCAGCAGCCAAGGACCAGGGCCCCCGAACACTGAAGCTTTCTTT.

This clone appeared once. The chain joins TRBV7-2 to TRBJ2-2; tentative D call: TRBD2 (6 bases). CDR1 and CDR2 from the germline V gene are SGHTA and FQGNSA. The CDR3 consists of 14 residues. V was pared by 1 base and J by 12 bases, with 15 bases between. CDR3 nucleotides: TGTGCCAGCAGCTTAGGAGGGGAGGTGGGGAAGCTGTTTTTT. This gives the protein CASSLGGEVGKLFF.

The chain recombines TRBV4-3 with TRBJ2-7, with TRBD2 matching over 13 bases. Unmatched junction bases numbered 12, after V lost 2 bases and J lost 2 bases. This CDR3 comprises 19 residues. Germline V gene sequence: CDR1 LGHNA, CDR2 YSLEER. The CDR3 sequence is CASSQSRLAGGNTAYEQYF. CDR3 DNA: TGCGCCAGCAGCCAATCTCGACTAGCGGGGGGCAATACGGCCTACGAGCAGTACTTC.

The chain is built from TRBV19 and TRBJ1-3; possibly TRBD1 for D (6 bases). Trimming took 5 bases from V and 0 from J, leaving 14 bases between them. The CDR3 contains 16 residues. Germline lookup yields CDR1 LNHDA and CDR2 SQIVND (reference sequence). The DNA of the CDR3 is TGTGCCAGTAGTGTCCGACAGGCTACCTCTGGAAACACCATATATTTT. Its translation is CASSVRQATSGNTIYF.

V and J are TRBV4-3 and TRBJ2-3; 11 bases agree with TRBD2. V was pared by 3 bases and J by 4 bases, with 3 bases of the junction left unmatched. The CDR3 loop spans 15 amino acids. Per germline, CDR1 LGHNA and CDR2 YSLEER. The CDR3 reads CASSQTSGVADTQYF. In nucleotides, the CDR3 is TGCGCCAGCAGCCAGACTAGCGGGGTGGCAGATACGCAGTATTTT.

The J gene is TRBJ2-2, the V gene TRBV12-3 or TRBV12-4; D perhaps matches TRBD2 (5 bases). This CDR3 is 12 amino acids long. The V end was cut by 7 bases, the J end by 5 bases, with 8 bases between. Here the CDR3 reads CASTPGTGELFF. CDR3 sequence (DNA): TGTGCCAGCACACCGGGAACCGGGGAGCTGTTTTTT.

The chain has TRBV7-2 and TRBJ2-1, with D possibly being TRBD2 (6 bases). Trimming removed 1 base from V and 16 bases from J, with 20 bases in between. The CDR3 is 14 residues long. Per germline, CDR1 SGHTA and CDR2 FQGNSA. The DNA of the CDR3 is TGTGCCAGCAGCTTAGGCGGGGCGGGACCATGGGCATTCTTC. The encoded protein is CASSLGGAGPWAFF. Using reference TRBV7-2 and TRBJ2-1 for the parts outside the CDR3, the full variable domain is GAGVSQSPSNKVTEKGKDVELRCDPISGHTALYWYRQSLGQGLEFLIYFQGNSAPDKSGLPSDRFSAERTGGSVSTLTIQRTQQEDSAVYLCASSLGGAGPWAFFGPGTRLTVL.

V is TRBV5-6 and J is TRBJ1-1; D uncertain. V lost 0 bases and J lost 8, with 5 bases in between. The CDR3 length is 11 residues. CDR1 is SGHDT, CDR2 YYEEEE, per germline. The CDR3 DNA reads TGTGCCAGCAGCTTGGGAGGGGAAGCTTTCTTT. This codes for CASSLGGEAFF.

The chain is built from TRBV4-1 and TRBJ2-1; possibly TRBD2 for D (5 bases). Germline V lookup: CDR1 MGHRA, CDR2 YSYEKL. Trimming removed 1 base at V and 9 bases at J, with 7 bases between. There are 12 residues in the CDR3. Here the CDR3 reads CASSQARGEQFF. The DNA for the CDR3 is TGCGCCAGCAGCCAAGCACGGGGTGAGCAGTTCTTC.

This chain uses TRBV2 with TRBJ2-3, with TRBD2 identical over 13 bases. The CDR3 spans 18 residues. Germline V gene lookup returns CDR1 SNHLY and CDR2 FYNNEI. Trimming took 7 bases from V and 2 from J; bases not matched to a gene: 12. The CDR3 DNA follows: TGTGCCAGCACCAATACACCCGGGACTAGCGGGAACACAGATACGCAGTATTTT. Its translation is CASTNTPGTSGNTDTQYF. The full variable domain, in which reference TRBV2 and TRBJ2-3 provide the parts outside the CDR3, is EPEVTQTPSHQVTQMGQEVILRCVPISNHLYFYWYRQILGQKVEFLVSFYNNEISEKSEIFDDQFSVERPDGSNFTLKIRSTKLEDSAMYFCASTNTPGTSGNTDTQYFGPGTRLTVL.

The genes are TRBV19 and TRBJ1-2, with D tentatively TRBD1 (5 bases). Germline assignment: CDR1 LNHDA and CDR2 SQIVND (reference sequence). The CDR3 covers 15 residues. Trimming cost V 5 bases and J 1 base, with 14 bases left between them. The CDR3 nucleotides are TGTGCCAGTAGTCCTCAGGGAGGGGATAACTATGGCTACACCTTC. Its translation is CASSPQGGDNYGYTF.

The chain joins TRBV19 to TRBJ2-7; D might be TRBD1 (6 bases). CDR3 length: 15 amino acids. Germline CDR1 and CDR2: LNHDA and SQIVND (reference sequence). V was trimmed by 4 bases and J by 2 bases, leaving 15 bases between them. CDR3 sequence: CASSTAGTPTYEQYF. The DNA of the CDR3 is TGTGCCAGTAGTACCGCCGGGACACCCACCTACGAGCAGTACTTC.

The chain joins TRBV28 to TRBJ1-2; D perhaps matches TRBD1 (5 bases). CDR1 is MDHEN, CDR2 SYDVKM, per germline. The CDR3 contains 14 residues. V was clipped by 11 bases and J by 0 bases, with 16 bases between them. CDR3 sequence (DNA): TGTGCCGCCGTCCGGGGAGGGGCTAACTATGGCTACACCTTC. Protein sequence: CAAVRGGANYGYTF.

The chain links TRBV6-2 or TRBV6-3 to TRBJ1-5; a weak D match, TRBD1 (5 bases). This CDR3 is 14 amino acids long. Trimming took 0 bases from V and 7 from J, leaving 10 bases between them. Per the germline V gene, CDR1 is MNHEY and CDR2 is SVGEGT. This CDR3 is CASSYSFGDQPQHF. In DNA, the CDR3 is TGTGCCAGCAGTTACTCCTTTGGGGACCAGCCCCAGCATTTT.

This sequence joins TRBV19 and TRBJ2-7, with a tentative D call TRBD1 (6 bases). Between the trimmed V and J ends, which lost 3 bases and 2 bases, there was a span of 17 bases. The CDR3 has 16 amino acids. Germline lookup yields CDR1 LNHDA and CDR2 SQIVND (reference sequence). The CDR3 is CASSMVGAGDAYEQYF. DNA for the CDR3: TGTGCCAGTAGTATGGTGGGGGCAGGGGATGCCTACGAGCAGTACTTC.

V usage is TRBV12-3 or TRBV12-4 and J usage is TRBJ2-7; unclear D gene. V shed 3 bases and J shed 3 bases, with 9 bases lying between them. This CDR3 contains 13 residues. CDR3 sequence reads: CASSLNSIYEQYF. The DNA for the CDR3 is TGTGCCAGCAGTTTGAACAGCATCTACGAGCAGTACTTC.

The genes are TRBV9 and TRBJ2-5, with no clear D. The germline V gene has CDR1 SGDLS and CDR2 YYNGEE. This CDR3 is 14 amino acids long. Trimming shortened V by 0 bases and J by 3 bases, and 9 bases separated the two germline ends. CDR3 DNA sequence: TGTGCCAGCAGCGTAGGAGGCCTGGAAGAGACCCAGTACTTC. Its translation: CASSVGGLEETQYF.

This chain joins TRBV21-1 and TRBJ2-5. TRBV21-1 is listed as a pseudogene. The CDR3 totals 14 residues. Written as DNA, the CDR3 is TGTGCCAGCAGCAAAGCGCGCAGTCAAGAGACCCAGTACTTC. Its protein product is CASSKARSQETQYF.

This clone was seen once. CDR3 in DNA: TGCGCCAGCAGCCAAGATCCCGGGGCCACAGATACGCAGTATTTT. This translates into CASSQDPGATDTQYF. This chain links TRBV4-3 with TRBJ2-3, with D perhaps TRBD1 or TRBD2 (5 bases each). Trimming removed 0 bases from V and 2 bases from J, with 9 bases in between. Per the germline V gene, CDR1 is LGHNA and CDR2 is YSLEER. The CDR3 has 15 amino acids.

The J gene is TRBJ2-1, the V gene TRBV4-3; TRBD2 aligns across 10 bases. The length of the CDR3 is 17 residues. Germline V gives CDR1 LGHNA, CDR2 YSLEER. V lost 1 base and J lost 5; bases outside the gene matches: 8. The CDR3 is CASSQGLASGRHNEQFF. The DNA for the CDR3 is TGCGCCAGCAGCCAAGGTTTGGCTAGCGGGAGACACAATGAGCAGTTCTTC.